The 24 T cell receptor beta chains reported below all come from one sample, sequenced in a study of T cell changes during pregnancy in multiple sclerosis. Produced via immunoSEQ multiplex PCR; TCRdb's table is partial and in-frame only. The sample has about 130,000 clones, roughly 97% seen once. The source was peripheral blood, collected after pregnancy. The receptors stem from a female donor with multiple sclerosis, enrolled in a pregnancy study.

The genes are TRBV6-5 and TRBJ1-1; D is undetermined. Trimming took 0 bases from V and 2 from J, leaving 7 bases between them. The germline gives CDR1 MNHEY, CDR2 SVGAGI. This CDR3 contains 14 residues. The CDR3 bases are TGTGCCAGCAGTTACTCTCAGGTAAACACTGAAGCTTTCTTT. Translation: CASSYSQVNTEAFF.

This sequence joins TRBV6-1 and TRBJ2-7; 14 bases align to TRBD2. The junction had 12 bases not matched to a gene; V was cut back by 4 bases and J by 4 bases. Germline loops: CDR1 MNHNS, CDR2 SASEGT. The CDR3 spans 18 residues. The CDR3 reads CASSAKPWGTSGSYEQYF. The CDR3 bases are TGTGCCAGCAGTGCCAAACCCTGGGGGACTAGCGGGAGTTACGAGCAGTACTTC.

V usage is TRBV5-4 and J usage is TRBJ2-7, with D tentatively TRBD1 (6 bases). The CDR3 has 17 amino acids. Per germline, CDR1 SGHNT and CDR2 YYREEE (reference sequence). The V and J ends lost 5 bases and 1 base respectively, with 22 bases between them. CDR3 coding DNA: TGTGCCAGCAGACCTGGTCGAGCAGGGGATCTATCCTACGAGCAGTACTTC. Translated, it gives CASRPGRAGDLSYEQYF.

The J gene is TRBJ2-2, the V gene TRBV27; the D gene is possibly TRBD1 (7 bases). Trimming shortened V by 3 bases and J by 0 bases, and 14 bases separated the two germline ends. Per germline, CDR1 MNHEY and CDR2 SMNVEV (reference sequence). The CDR3 is 17 residues long. The CDR3 protein is CASSFVQGGPNTGELFF. The CDR3 bases are TGTGCCAGCAGTTTTGTGCAGGGGGGTCCGAACACCGGGGAGCTGTTTTTT.

The chain has TRBV5-1 and TRBJ2-7, with D possibly matching TRBD2 (6 bases). CDR1 and CDR2 from the germline V gene are SGHRS and YFSETQ. The CDR3 has 18 residues. Trimming cost V 0 bases and J 2 bases, with 21 bases left between them. The CDR3 DNA reads as TGCGCCAGCAGCTTGGCGGCGATCGGGAGTCTGCACACCTACGAGCAGTACTTC. Residues: CASSLAAIGSLHTYEQYF.

DNA for the CDR3: TGTGCCAGCAGCATAACAGGGGGGAGCACAGATACGCAGTATTTT. Its translation: CASSITGGSTDTQYF. V is TRBV9 and J is TRBJ2-3, with 8 bases identical to TRBD1. The V gene end was trimmed by 4 bases and the J gene end by 0 bases; junction bases not matched to a gene: 4. Germline-derived CDR1 and CDR2 are SGDLS and YYNGEE. This CDR3 contains 15 residues.

J is TRBJ2-7 and V is TRBV7-8; 11 nucleotides match TRBD2. Germline loops: CDR1 SGHVS, CDR2 FQNEAQ. This CDR3 contains 15 residues. Germline trimming cut 6 bases from V and 3 bases from J; bases unmatched to any gene: 7. The CDR3 nucleotides are TGTGCCAGCAGTCATCTAGCGGGAGGCCACTACGAGCAGTACTTC. Protein sequence: CASSHLAGGHYEQYF. The complete variable domain, with remaining parts taken from reference TRBV7-8 and TRBJ2-7, reads GAGVSQSPRYKVAKRGQDVALRCDPISGHVSLFWYQQALGQGPEFLTYFQNEAQLDKSGLPSDRFFAERPEGSVSTLKIQRTQQEDSAVYLCASSHLAGGHYEQYFGPGTRLTVT.

The table lists this clone with a count of one. This chain links TRBV7-2 with TRBJ1-2; 9 bases map to TRBD1. The J segment lost 4 bases and the V segment lost 5 bases, leaving 8 bases of the junction unmatched. The CDR3 consists of 15 residues. In germline, CDR1 is SGHTA, CDR2 FQGNSA. CDR3 residues: CASSLRQGGTYGYTF. Here the CDR3 DNA reads TGTGCCAGCAGCCTACGACAGGGGGGAACCTATGGCTACACCTTC.

This chain links TRBV7-9 with TRBJ2-1; 11 nucleotides match TRBD2. V trimming: 8 bases; J trimming: 9 bases; junction bases outside the gene matches: 6. In germline, CDR1 is SEHNR, CDR2 FQNEAQ (reference sequence). The CDR3 loop spans 13 amino acids. CDR3 protein: CASLTSGMTEQFF. CDR3 bases: TGTGCCAGCCTGACTAGCGGGATGACTGAGCAGTTCTTC.

The chain employs TRBV28 and TRBJ2-7, with 8 bases aligning to TRBD1. The junction had 3 bases not matched to a gene; V was cut back by 3 bases and J by 5 bases. Germline values: CDR1 MDHEN, CDR2 SYDVKM. The length of the CDR3 is 13 residues. CDR3 nucleotide sequence: TGTGCCAGCAGTTTTCGACAGGGGAACGAGCAGTACTTC. The encoded protein is CASSFRQGNEQYF. The whole variable domain, remainder taken from reference TRBV28 and TRBJ2-7, is DVKVTQSSRYLVKRTGEKVFLECVQDMDHENMFWYRQDPGLGLRLIYFSYDVKMKEKGDIPEGYSVSREKKERFSLILESASTNQTSMYLCASSFRQGNEQYFGPGTRLTVT.

The chain employs TRBV28 and TRBJ2-3; unclear D gene. The CDR3 is made up of 16 amino acids. Per the germline V gene, CDR1 is MDHEN and CDR2 is SYDVKM. The V end lost 3 bases, the J end lost 4 bases, and 17 bases lay between the germline ends. The CDR3 DNA sequence: TGTGCCAGCAGTTTCACGTGGGCGCAAATGGCAGATACGCAGTATTTT. Its protein is CASSFTWAQMADTQYF.

This clone was picked up one time. The chain links TRBV6-1 to TRBJ1-5; 7 bases fit TRBD1. This CDR3 has 14 residues. V lost 6 bases and J lost 6; bases outside the gene matches: 8. CDR1 and CDR2 (germline): MNHNS, SASEGT. The CDR3 is CASSHRGTGQPQHF. The CDR3 DNA reads TGTGCCAGCAGCCACAGGGGCACCGGTCAGCCCCAGCATTTT.

The V call is TRBV6-6, the J call TRBJ2-5; 7 bases match TRBD1. The CDR3 loop spans 15 amino acids. The V and J ends lost 5 bases and 0 bases, in that order; junction bases with no gene match: 6. The germline gives CDR1 MNHNY, CDR2 SVGAGI (reference sequence). In nucleotides, the CDR3 is TGTGCCAGCAGTCCCCCGGGACAGAACCAAGAGACCCAGTACTTC. This encodes CASSPPGQNQETQYF.

This rearrangement joins TRBV18 to TRBJ2-5; TRBD1 aligns across 9 bases. The ends lost 0 bases at V and 2 bases at J; junction bases unmatched: 4. The length of the CDR3 is 16 residues. Germline V gives CDR1 KGHSH, CDR2 LQKENI. CDR3 loop: CASSPPGQGQQETQYF. For the CDR3, the DNA is TGTGCCAGCTCACCACCGGGACAGGGCCAACAAGAGACCCAGTACTTC.

The J gene is TRBJ2-5, the V gene TRBV4-3; perhaps TRBD1 as D (5 bases). This CDR3 comprises 18 residues. Trimming pared 1 base from V and 5 bases from J, leaving 23 bases between. Per germline, CDR1 LGHNA and CDR2 YSLEER. CDR3 loop: CASSQVWQGFRDRETQYF. The CDR3 nucleotides read TGCGCCAGCAGCCAAGTATGGCAGGGTTTTCGCGATCGGGAGACCCAGTACTTC.

The CDR3 is CASSAPDRANYGYTF. Here the CDR3 DNA reads TGTGCCAGTAGTGCCCCGGACAGGGCGAACTATGGCTACACCTTC. This rearrangement joins TRBV19 to TRBJ1-2; 8 nucleotides match TRBD1. V dropped 5 bases and J dropped 2; count of bases not matched to a gene: 7. There are 15 residues in the CDR3. The V gene's germline CDR1 is LNHDA and CDR2 SQIVND (reference sequence).

The rearrangement links TRBV6-6 to TRBJ2-7; the D is unclear. The CDR3 runs 13 residues. The ends were cut back, 8 bases at V and 1 base at J, with 12 bases in the middle. The germline V gene has CDR1 MNHNY and CDR2 SVGAGI (reference sequence). CDR3 sequence: CASEDQGSYEQYF. CDR3 DNA sequence: TGTGCCAGCGAGGATCAAGGTTCCTACGAGCAGTACTTC.

The chain links TRBV7-2 to TRBJ1-5; no reliable D call. Trimming pared 5 bases from V and 0 bases from J, leaving 11 bases between. The CDR3 sequence is 15 residues long. Per the germline V gene, CDR1 is SGHTA and CDR2 is FQGNSA. The CDR3 DNA sequence: TGTGCCAGCAGCCGAGAGGTTTTTAGCAATCAGCCCCAGCATTTT. Protein: CASSREVFSNQPQHF.

The chain uses TRBV29-1 and TRBJ2-1; D may be TRBD2 (6 bases). The CDR3 sequence is 14 residues long. Germline CDR1 and CDR2: SQVTM and ANQGSEA. V was shortened by 4 bases and J by 2 bases, with 12 bases between the two germline ends. CDR3 DNA sequence: TGCAGCGTTGTAGGGCGGGATCCCTACAATGAGCAGTTCTTC. It encodes CSVVGRDPYNEQFF.

This chain uses TRBV19 with TRBJ2-7, with 7 nucleotides matching TRBD2. Germline CDR1 reads LNHDA; CDR2 reads SQIVND (reference sequence). With 1 base clipped from V and 3 bases from J, the junction kept 3 bases outside the gene matches. This CDR3 has 14 amino acids. The CDR3 loop reads CASSIGGTNYEQYF. CDR3 bases: TGTGCCAGTAGTATAGGTGGGACTAACTACGAGCAGTACTTC.

V usage is TRBV2 and J usage is TRBJ2-1, with a possible D match to TRBD2 (5 bases). Germline lookup yields CDR1 SNHLY and CDR2 FYNNEI. This CDR3 comprises 15 residues. V shed 2 bases and J shed 3 bases, with 11 bases lying between them. Written as DNA, the CDR3 is TGTGCCAGCAGTGAATCCCTAGCAGTCTACAATGAGCAGTTCTTC. It codes for CASSESLAVYNEQFF.

This chain links TRBV5-1 with TRBJ1-3; 7 positions match TRBD1. The trim removed 4 bases at V and 4 bases at J, leaving 11 bases unmatched. CDR1 and CDR2 from the germline V gene are SGHRS and YFSETQ. The CDR3 sequence is 16 residues long. In DNA, the CDR3 is TGCGCCAGCAGCCCACAGGGGCGGACAGCCGGAAACACCATATATTTT. Amino acids: CASSPQGRTAGNTIYF.

The rearrangement links TRBV5-1 to TRBJ2-7; 7 bases align to TRBD2. Germline V gene data show CDR1 as SGHRS and CDR2 as YFSETQ. Trimming removed 0 bases from V and 2 bases from J; junction bases left unmatched: 5. The CDR3 length is 15 residues. CDR3 coding DNA: TGCGCCAGCAGCTTGGGTCCTAGCGGCACCTACGAGCAGTACTTC. The encoded protein is CASSLGPSGTYEQYF.

The chain combines TRBV7-9 with TRBJ1-5, with D possibly being TRBD1 (5 bases). The V end was cut by 1 base, the J end by 4 bases, with 11 bases between. This CDR3 is built from 15 residues. Germline values: CDR1 SEHNR, CDR2 FQNEAQ (reference sequence). CDR3 in DNA: TGTGCCAGCAGCTTAGGCGCAGGGTCAAATCAGCCCCAGCATTTT. It codes for CASSLGAGSNQPQHF.